A single sample is the source of the 9 T cell receptor beta chains below, sequenced in a study of blood T cell repertoires in COVID-19. The data were produced by immunoSEQ multiplex PCR, yet TCRdb's version contains in-frame clones alone and is incomplete. Of tens of thousands of clones listed, approximately 84% were seen once; the top ten hold approximately 35%. Sequencing was carried out using peripheral blood. These receptors were collected from a man aged 65-85 years with acute or convalescent COVID-19.

V gene TRBV19 combines with J gene TRBJ2-7; 12 bases agree with TRBD1. The trim removed 6 bases at V and 6 bases at J, leaving 12 bases unmatched. CDR3 length: 16 amino acids. Germline CDR1 LNHDA, CDR2 SQIVND (reference sequence). CDR3: CASRGTGGRIPSEQYF. CDR3 nucleotide sequence: TGTGCCAGTAGAGGGACAGGGGGCAGAATTCCTTCCGAGCAGTACTTC. Filled out from reference TRBV19 and TRBJ2-7, the complete variable domain reads DGGITQSPKYLFRKEGQNVTLSCEQNLNHDAMYWYRQDPGQGLRLIYYSQIVNDFQKGDIAEGYSVSREKKESFPLTVTSAQKNPTAFYLCASRGTGGRIPSEQYFGPGTRLTVT.

The V and J genes are TRBV24-1 and TRBJ2-3; 9 bases line up with TRBD1. V lost 7 bases, J lost 3 bases, and 4 bases stayed unmatched. Germline CDR1 is KGHDR and CDR2 is SFDVKD. CDR3 length: 14 amino acids. The CDR3 sequence: CATRETGGTDTQYF. The DNA of the CDR3 is TGTGCCACCAGGGAGACAGGGGGGACAGATACGCAGTATTTT.

This clone was detected only once. The rearrangement joins TRBV7-2 to TRBJ2-3; no definite D call. This CDR3 region has 14 residues. Trimming removed 1 base from V and 1 base from J, with 6 bases in between. The V gene's germline CDR1 is SGHTA and CDR2 FQGNSA. CDR3 DNA: TGTGCCAGCAGCTTAGTGGCAGGCACAGATACGCAGTATTTT. Amino acid sequence: CASSLVAGTDTQYF.

This clone was seen only once. J is TRBJ1-1 and V is TRBV27, with 9 positions matching TRBD1. Germline CDR1 reads MNHEY; CDR2 reads SMNVEV (reference sequence). The J segment lost 9 bases and the V segment lost 3 bases, leaving 2 bases of the junction unmatched. The CDR3 sequence is 12 residues long. Written as DNA, the CDR3 is TGTGCCAGCAGTTTCCACAGGGGGCAAGCTTTCTTT. It translates to CASSFHRGQAFF.

V usage is TRBV5-1 and J usage is TRBJ2-3; a weak D match, TRBD1 (6 bases). Germline CDR1 reads SGHRS; CDR2 reads YFSETQ. The CDR3 length is 14 residues. V shed 0 bases and J shed 3 bases, with 8 bases lying between them. The CDR3 is CASSLEGVTDTQYF. As DNA, the CDR3 is TGCGCCAGCAGCTTGGAGGGGGTTACAGATACGCAGTATTTT. The entire variable domain, with the rest obtained from reference TRBV5-1 and TRBJ2-3, is as follows: KAGVTQTPRYLIKTRGQQVTLSCSPISGHRSVSWYQQTPGQGLQFLFEYFSETQRNKGNFPGRFSGRQFSNSRSEMNVSTLELGDSALYLCASSLEGVTDTQYFGPGTRLTVL.

This chain joins TRBV3-1 (or the pseudogene TRBV3-2) and TRBJ2-3; 10 nucleotides align to TRBD1. Germline assignment: CDR1 LGHDT and CDR2 YNNKEL (reference sequence). Trimming at V came to 4 bases and at J to 5 bases, leaving 6 bases not matched to a gene. The CDR3 consists of 15 residues. The CDR3 coding sequence is TGTGCCAGCAGCCGCGACAGGGGGCGGGGAGATACGCAGTATTTT. Protein: CASSRDRGRGDTQYF.

Only one count was recorded for this clone. The V gene is TRBV28, the J gene TRBJ1-6, with unresolved D. The length of the CDR3 is 15 residues. Germline loops: CDR1 MDHEN, CDR2 SYDVKM. Trimming stripped 11 bases from V and 9 bases from J, with 23 bases between. The CDR3 here is CACKESAQRGSPLHF. CDR3 coding DNA: TGTGCCTGCAAGGAAAGTGCCCAGCGAGGTTCACCCCTCCACTTT.

The V and J genes are TRBV19 and TRBJ2-2; tentatively, D is TRBD1 (6 bases). Germline CDR1 reads LNHDA; CDR2 reads SQIVND (reference sequence). The ends were cut back, 5 bases at V and 3 bases at J, with 10 bases in the middle. This CDR3 comprises 14 residues. CDR3 sequence (DNA): TGTGCCAGTAGTTGGAGACAGGACACCGGGGAGCTGTTTTTT. It codes for CASSWRQDTGELFF.

This clone was seen a handful of times. The J gene is TRBJ2-7, the V gene TRBV12-5, with TRBD2 matching over 8 bases. Germline CDR1 reads LGHNT; CDR2 reads FRNRAP. The CDR3 extends over 17 amino acids. Germline trimming cut 2 bases from V and 2 bases from J; bases unmatched to any gene: 11. This CDR3 is CASGLMSGGAYPYEQYF. The CDR3 DNA is TGTGCTAGTGGTTTGATGTCGGGGGGGGCCTACCCCTACGAGCAGTACTTC.